These 16 T cell receptor beta chains originate from one sample sequenced in a study of T-cell memory formation after mild COVID-19. MiXCR, run by TCRdb on the 5' RACE reads, gives a single entry per CDR3 protein. This sample yields 300,000 or so distinct CDR3 sequences, of which 15% to 20% are seen a single time; roughly a fifth belongs to the top ten. The sequencing sample was made of PBMCs or a T cell subset sorted from them (not recorded which). The origin of the receptors is a man between 18 and 35 years old who had mild COVID-19 (a few samples of this study predate the infection). Cell type and time point are not known.

V usage is TRBV6-4 and J usage is TRBJ1-2; D uncertain. In germline, CDR1 is MRHNA, CDR2 SNTAGT. V lost 6 bases, J lost 5 bases, and 19 bases lay in between. CDR3 length equals 15 residues. This CDR3 is CASSLTHEQGYGYTF. DNA of the CDR3: TGTGCCAGCAGCCTCACCCACGAGCAAGGTTATGGCTACACCTTC.

This clonotype was recorded at least ten times. V is TRBV6-2 or TRBV6-3 and J is TRBJ1-5, with a weak D call TRBD1 (5 bases). With 2 bases removed from V and 7 bases from J, the gap between germline ends came to 9 bases. The CDR3 length is 13 residues. From germline, CDR1 is MNHEY and CDR2 SVGEGT. CDR3 loop: CASSYLGGQPQHF. The CDR3 DNA reads as TGTGCCAGCAGTTACCTGGGGGGACAGCCCCAGCATTTT.

The chain uses TRBV19 and TRBJ1-5, with D perhaps TRBD1 (6 bases). V lost 6 bases and J 2 bases, leaving 14 bases between the germline ends. Germline CDR1 LNHDA, CDR2 SQIVND (reference sequence). CDR3 length equals 15 residues. The CDR3 nucleotides read TGTGCCAGTAGGTCTCGGGACAATGGCAATCAGCCCCAGCATTTT. It yields the protein CASRSRDNGNQPQHF.

There are a few counts of this clonotype. The genes are TRBV7-8 and TRBJ1-6; TRBD1 matches at 8 bases. The trim removed 1 base at V and 10 bases at J, leaving 9 bases unmatched. The CDR3 is 16 amino acids. Germline V gene sequence: CDR1 SGHVS, CDR2 FQNEAQ. CDR3 loop: CASSLELGTGGSPLHF. The CDR3 DNA reads TGTGCCAGCAGCTTAGAACTTGGGACAGGAGGCTCACCCCTCCACTTT.

This clonotype was observed a few times. The chain has TRBV7-2 and TRBJ1-1; D perhaps matches TRBD1 (5 bases). CDR3 length equals 15 residues. CDR1 is SGHTA and CDR2 is FQGNSA in the germline V gene. With 1 base removed from V and 4 bases from J, the gap between germline ends came to 13 bases. The CDR3 DNA follows: TGTGCCAGCAGCTTAGTTGGGGCGCCGGGCACTGAAGCTTTCTTT. Protein: CASSLVGAPGTEAFF.

The table lists this clonotype with a few counts. This chain connects TRBV6-5 to TRBJ2-2; D remains ambiguous. The CDR3 is made up of 15 amino acids. The V end lost 7 bases, the J end lost 1 base, and 13 bases lay between the germline ends. In germline, CDR1 is MNHEY, CDR2 SVGAGI. Here the CDR3 DNA reads TGTGCCAGCACCTACGGTATAGGGAACACCGGGGAGCTGTTTTTT. Translating gives CASTYGIGNTGELFF.

The chain links TRBV7-8 to TRBJ2-1; D unclear. In germline, CDR1 is SGHVS, CDR2 FQNEAQ. The CDR3 covers 14 residues. Deletions cut 3 bases from V and 8 bases from J, with 14 bases between. The CDR3 reads CASSLVPTDHEQFF. In DNA form, the CDR3 reads TGTGCCAGCAGCTTGGTCCCCACAGATCATGAGCAGTTCTTC.

The chain links TRBV2 to TRBJ2-1, with TRBD1 matching 11 bases. The V segment lost 10 bases and the J segment 7 bases; nucleotides outside the gene matches: 6. The CDR3 totals 13 residues. Germline V gene data show CDR1 as SNHLY and CDR2 as FYNNEI. The CDR3 DNA follows: TGTGCCACCGCCGGGACAGGGGGGAATGAGCAGTTCTTC. This encodes CATAGTGGNEQFF.

This clonotype has a handful of counts. The gene calls are TRBV11-2 and TRBJ2-7, with 8 bases identical to TRBD2. Germline V gene lookup returns CDR1 SGHAT and CDR2 FQNNGV. The CDR3 has 14 amino acids. The trim removed 6 bases at V and 4 bases at J, leaving 8 bases unmatched. The CDR3 is CASRSRSGVYEQYF. In DNA, the CDR3 is TGTGCCAGCAGGTCCCGTAGCGGGGTTTACGAGCAGTACTTC. The entire variable domain, with the rest obtained from reference TRBV11-2 and TRBJ2-7, is as follows: EAGVAQSPRYKIIEKRQSVAFWCNPISGHATLYWYQQILGQGPKLLIQFQNNGVVDDSQLPKDRFSAERLKGVDSTLKIQPAKLEDSAVYLCASRSRSGVYEQYFGPGTRLTVT.

The CDR3 region is CASSLVSLGTEAFF. The CDR3 nucleotides read TGCGCCAGCAGCTTGGTCTCACTAGGGACTGAAGCTTTCTTT. The V call is TRBV5-1, the J call TRBJ1-1; D ambiguous. Per germline, CDR1 SGHRS and CDR2 YFSETQ. The CDR3 has 14 residues. The V gene lost 0 bases and the J gene lost 5 bases, with 11 bases spanning the gap.

V is TRBV19 and J is TRBJ2-7; 9 nucleotides agree with TRBD2. The CDR3 spans 14 residues. Germline V gene sequence: CDR1 LNHDA, CDR2 SQIVND (reference sequence). J was trimmed by 0 bases and V by 6 bases; bases with no gene match: 3. CDR3 in amino acids: CASRKREDSYEQYF. CDR3 in DNA: TGTGCCAGTAGGAAGCGGGAGGACTCCTACGAGCAGTACTTC.

CDR3 residues: CSVVYLRELRSSAEGGYTF. CDR3 sequence (DNA): TGCAGCGTTGTATATCTCAGGGAATTGCGGTCCAGCGCCGAGGGTGGCTACACCTTC. The rearrangement uses TRBV29-1 and TRBJ1-2; D perhaps matches TRBD1 (5 bases). This CDR3 contains 19 residues. V was shortened by 4 bases and J by 7 bases, with 34 bases between the two germline ends. Per the germline V gene, CDR1 is SQVTM and CDR2 is ANQGSEA.

This clonotype has a count of ten or more. The chain combines TRBV5-1 with TRBJ2-3, with no clear D. The germline gives CDR1 SGHRS, CDR2 YFSETQ. CDR3 length: 14 amino acids. Trimming removed 4 bases at V and 0 bases at J, with 9 bases between. The DNA of the CDR3 is TGCGCCAGCAGCCGGACCGAGAGCACAGATACGCAGTATTTT. It is translated as CASSRTESTDTQYF.

The gene calls are TRBV4-3 and TRBJ2-2, with 11 bases that match TRBD1. V gave up 4 bases and J gave up 9 bases; unmatched junction bases: 4. Germline-derived CDR1 and CDR2 are LGHNA and YSLEER. The CDR3 runs to 14 residues. The CDR3 DNA reads as TGCGCCAGCAGCCGGGACAGGGGGAGCCGGGAGCTGTTTTTT. Translated, it gives CASSRDRGSRELFF.

The gene calls are TRBV20-1 and TRBJ2-2; perhaps D is TRBD1 or TRBD2 (6 bases each). Trimming left V 4 bases short and J 3 bases short, with 9 bases between. CDR3 length: 13 residues. Germline CDR1 and CDR2: DFQATT and SNEGSKA (reference sequence). Here the CDR3 DNA reads TGCAGTGCTACCGGGGGCGACACCGGGGAGCTGTTTTTT. This encodes CSATGGDTGELFF.

The sample holds a few counts of this clonotype. The V call is TRBV7-9, the J call TRBJ2-3; 7 bases are a match to TRBD2. This CDR3 spans 15 amino acids. The germline V gene encodes CDR1 SEHNR and CDR2 FQNEAQ (reference sequence). After removal of 3 bases from V and 5 bases from J, the junction contained 8 bases not matched to a gene. The CDR3 reads CASSLGPAGRDTQYF. The CDR3 DNA reads TGTGCCAGCAGCTTGGGGCCAGCGGGAAGAGATACGCAGTATTTT.